One sample yielded the 10 T cell receptor beta chains listed below, sequenced in a study of regulatory T cells in long-lasting Graves disease. For TCR beta, libraries came from iRepertoire HTBI primers and Arm-PCR of CDR3 regions. Each CDR3 protein gets one entry after TCRdb re-called the multiplex PCR reads with MiXCR. Among roughly 350,000 distinct CDR3 sequences, over 15% were seen once, and the ten largest hold 30%. Time point: newly diagnosed GD, antithyroid drugs for less than 3 months. Scientists built the TCR library using RNA that was extracted from PBMCs. These data are also associated with another study on T cells in Graves' hyperthyroidism and ophthalmopathy.

Material: peripheral blood mononuclear cells (PBMCs), obtained at new diagnosis, from a patient treated with antithyroid drugs. These TCRs come from a man between 40 and 49 years old with Graves disease.

The V call is TRBV6-4, the J call TRBJ2-2; D might be TRBD1 (6 bases). Germline CDR1 reads MRHNA; CDR2 reads SNTAGT. With 2 bases removed from V and 7 bases from J, the gap between germline ends came to 14 bases. The CDR3 has 15 residues. The DNA of the CDR3 is TGTGCCAGCAGTGACGGCGCCAGGGGTGTCGGGGAGCTGTTTTTT. This encodes CASSDGARGVGELFF.

With regard to this clonotype: One base away lies a much larger clone, so this may be a sequencing read error. It is likely a read error, because the conserved phenylalanine at the end of the CDR3 is missing. The rearrangement links TRBV10-3 to TRBJ2-7; TRBD2 matches at 10 bases. Trimming removed 10 bases from V and 2 bases from J; junction bases left unmatched: 5. Germline V gene sequence: CDR1 ENHRY, CDR2 SYGVKD. The CDR3 covers 13 residues. CDR3 bases: TGTGCCACCCTTAGCGGGGGGACCTACGAGCAGTACTCC. Its translation is CATLSGGTYEQYS.

This clonotype was seen more than once but under ten times. This rearrangement joins TRBV4-2 to TRBJ1-4; no reliable D call. Germline CDR1 and CDR2: LGHNA and YNFKEQ. Trimming removed 4 bases from V and 8 bases from J, with 14 bases in between. There are 14 residues in the CDR3. In DNA form, the CDR3 reads TGTGCCAGCAGCCCGCCAAGGGTTTGGGAAAAACTGTTTTTT. Amino acid sequence: CASSPPRVWEKLFF.

This clonotype was observed a few times. The chain joins TRBV4-1 to TRBJ2-5, with D tentatively TRBD1 (5 bases). Trimming left V 1 base short and J 1 base short, with 19 bases between. CDR3 size: 18 residues. CDR1 and CDR2 (germline): MGHRA, YSYEKL. The CDR3 DNA reads TGCGCCAGCAGCCAAGGGGGCAGGACCGAGACCCCCCAAGAGACCCAGTACTTC. Amino acids: CASSQGGRTETPQETQYF.

This clonotype has ten or more counts. The V call is TRBV2, the J call TRBJ2-7; weak D call: TRBD2 (6 bases). The CDR3 length is 14 residues. The germline V gene encodes CDR1 SNHLY and CDR2 FYNNEI. Trimming pared 4 bases from V and 2 bases from J, leaving 12 bases between. The CDR3 bases are TGTGCCAGCAGTGGATTAGCGGCTACCTACGAGCAGTACTTC. Translation: CASSGLAATYEQYF.

This clonotype has a count of ten or more. The rearrangement joins TRBV20-1 to TRBJ2-1, with D possibly TRBD2 on 7 matching bases. Germline V gene data show CDR1 as DFQATT and CDR2 as SNEGSKA (reference sequence). This CDR3 spans 15 amino acids. V shed 5 bases and J shed 6 bases, with 20 bases lying between them. The CDR3 DNA sequence: TGCAGTGCTCCCCCTGGGGGGGACACCACCAATGAGCAGTTCTTC. Residues: CSAPPGGDTTNEQFF.

V usage is TRBV6-1 and J usage is TRBJ2-7; 10 positions agree with TRBD2. CDR1 and CDR2 (germline): MNHNS, SASEGT. The trim removed 8 bases at V and 2 bases at J, leaving 9 bases unmatched. This CDR3 comprises 15 residues. The CDR3 here is CASRTEGLAPYEQYF. In DNA form, the CDR3 reads TGTGCCAGCCGTACGGAGGGACTAGCGCCCTACGAGCAGTACTTC.

CDR3 coding DNA: TGTGCCAGCAGTGAATTCCGGTCCTCCTACAATGAGCAGTTCTTC. This translates into CASSEFRSSYNEQFF. The chain carries TRBV6-4 and TRBJ2-1, with D unclear. Trimming removed 3 bases at V and 0 bases at J, with 9 bases between. In germline, CDR1 is MRHNA, CDR2 SNTAGT. The CDR3 is made up of 15 amino acids.

This clonotype showed up just a few times. The genes are TRBV27 and TRBJ1-6; D is unclear. This CDR3 contains 17 residues. Deletions cut 5 bases from V and 5 bases from J, with 19 bases between. Germline CDR1 is MNHEY and CDR2 is SMNVEV (reference sequence). In DNA form, the CDR3 reads TGTGCCAGCAGTCCCCTGAGACCCAGAGGCAATAATTCACCCCTCCACTTT. It translates to CASSPLRPRGNNSPLHF.

In this sample, this clonotype turned up many times. The chain has TRBV6-2 or TRBV6-3 and TRBJ2-7; TRBD2 agrees at 12 bases. The junction had 4 bases not matched to a gene; V was cut back by 2 bases and J by 5 bases. Germline values: CDR1 MNHEY, CDR2 SVGEGT. This CDR3 region has 15 residues. This CDR3 reads CASSYLAGGMNEQYF. The CDR3 region has the DNA TGTGCCAGCAGTTACCTAGCGGGGGGGATGAACGAGCAGTACTTC.